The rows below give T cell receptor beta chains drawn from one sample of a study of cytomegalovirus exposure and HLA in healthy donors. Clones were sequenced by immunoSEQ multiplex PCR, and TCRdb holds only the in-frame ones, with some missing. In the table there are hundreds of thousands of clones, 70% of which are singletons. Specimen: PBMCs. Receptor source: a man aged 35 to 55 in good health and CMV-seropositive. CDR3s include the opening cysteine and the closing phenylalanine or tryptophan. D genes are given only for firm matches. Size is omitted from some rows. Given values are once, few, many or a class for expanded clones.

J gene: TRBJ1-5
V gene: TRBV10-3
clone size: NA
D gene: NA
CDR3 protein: CAISPGTGGDQPQHF
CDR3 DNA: TGTGCCATCAGTCCCGGGACCGGGGGGGATCAGCCCCAGCATTTT

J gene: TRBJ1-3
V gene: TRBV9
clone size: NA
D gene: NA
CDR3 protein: CASSGGPGGGNTIYF
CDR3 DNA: TGTGCCAGCAGCGGAGGCCCGGGAGGTGGAAACACCATATATTTT

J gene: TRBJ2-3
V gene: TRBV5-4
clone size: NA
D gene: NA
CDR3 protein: CASSLLGGDTQYF
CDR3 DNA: TGTGCCAGCAGCCTCCTGGGGGGAGATACGCAGTATTTT

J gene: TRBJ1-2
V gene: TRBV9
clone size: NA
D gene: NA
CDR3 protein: CASSVEQGNYGYTF
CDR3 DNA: TGTGCCAGCAGCGTAGAACAGGGTAACTATGGCTACACCTTC

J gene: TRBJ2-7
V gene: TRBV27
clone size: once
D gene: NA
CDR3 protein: CASSYRRNYEQYF
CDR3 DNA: TGTGCCAGCAGTTACAGACGGAACTACGAGCAGTACTTC

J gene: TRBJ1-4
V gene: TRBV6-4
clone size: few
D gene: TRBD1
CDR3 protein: CASSDSRESARDRHATNEKLFF
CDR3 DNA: TGTGCCAGCAGTGACTCGAGGGAGAGCGCGCGGGACAGACATGCAACTAATGAAAAACTGTTTTTT

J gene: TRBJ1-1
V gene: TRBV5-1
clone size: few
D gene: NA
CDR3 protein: CASSLERGWNTEAFF
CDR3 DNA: TGCGCCAGCAGCTTGGAGAGGGGGTGGAACACTGAAGCTTTCTTT

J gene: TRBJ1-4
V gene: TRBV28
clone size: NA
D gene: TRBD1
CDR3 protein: CASRTQGATNEKLFF
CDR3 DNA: TGTGCCAGCCGGACCCAGGGGGCAACTAATGAAAAACTGTTTTTT

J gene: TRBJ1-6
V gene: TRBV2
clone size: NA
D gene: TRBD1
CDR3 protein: CASSPVGTANSPLHF
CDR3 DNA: TGTGCCAGCAGTCCGGTCGGGACAGCCAATTCACCCCTCCACTTT

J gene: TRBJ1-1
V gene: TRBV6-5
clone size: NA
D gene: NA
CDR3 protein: CAGTTALNTEAFF
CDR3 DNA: TGTGCCGGAACGACAGCCCTGAACACTGAAGCTTTCTTT

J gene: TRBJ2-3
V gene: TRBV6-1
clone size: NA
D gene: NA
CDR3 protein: CASSDPAAASTDTQYF
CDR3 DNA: TGTGCCAGCAGTGACCCAGCGGCTGCTAGCACAGATACGCAGTATTTT

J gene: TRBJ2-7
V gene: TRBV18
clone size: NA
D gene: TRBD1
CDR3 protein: CASSPDRDREVYYEQYF
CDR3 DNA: TGTGCCAGCTCCCCAGACCGGGACAGGGAGGTTTACTACGAGCAGTACTTC

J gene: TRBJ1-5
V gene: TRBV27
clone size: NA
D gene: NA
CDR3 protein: CASSSLTEYSNQPQHF
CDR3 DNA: TGTGCCAGCAGTTCCCTGACAGAGTATAGCAATCAGCCCCAGCATTTT

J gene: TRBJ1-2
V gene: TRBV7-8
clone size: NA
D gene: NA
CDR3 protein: CASSLANFYGYTF
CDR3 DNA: TGTGCCAGCAGCTTAGCCAACTTCTATGGCTACACCTTC

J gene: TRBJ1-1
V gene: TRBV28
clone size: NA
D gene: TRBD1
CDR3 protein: CASSRTGGNTEAFF
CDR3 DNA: TGTGCCAGCAGCCGGACAGGGGGGAACACTGAAGCTTTCTTT

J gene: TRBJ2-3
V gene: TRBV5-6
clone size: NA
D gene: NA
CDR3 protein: CASSLAVGAQYF
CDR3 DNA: TGTGCCAGCAGCTTGGCGGTAGGGGCGCAGTATTTT

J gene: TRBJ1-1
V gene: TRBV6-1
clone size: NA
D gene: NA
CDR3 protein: CASSEETGSRKAFF
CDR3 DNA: TGTGCCAGCAGTGAAGAAACAGGCTCGAGGAAAGCTTTCTTT

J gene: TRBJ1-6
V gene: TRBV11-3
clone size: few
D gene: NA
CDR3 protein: CASSLGSSYNSPLHF
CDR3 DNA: TGTGCCAGCAGCTTAGGCAGCTCCTATAATTCACCCCTCCACTTT

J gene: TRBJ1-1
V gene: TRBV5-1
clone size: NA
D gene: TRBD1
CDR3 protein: CASSRGTAANPLNTEAFF
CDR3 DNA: TGCGCCAGCAGCAGAGGGACAGCCGCAAATCCCTTGAACACTGAAGCTTTCTTT

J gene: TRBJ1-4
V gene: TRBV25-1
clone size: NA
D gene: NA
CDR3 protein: CASSPRAGATNEKLFF
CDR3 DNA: TGTGCCAGCAGCCCGCGGGCCGGAGCAACTAATGAAAAACTGTTTTTT

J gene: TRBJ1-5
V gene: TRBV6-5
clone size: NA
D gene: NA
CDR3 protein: CASSYSTTDQPQHF
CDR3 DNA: TGTGCCAGCAGTTACTCGACGACAGACCAGCCCCAGCATTTT

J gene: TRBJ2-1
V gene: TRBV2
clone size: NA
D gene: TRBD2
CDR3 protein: CASSDPSSGGSNEQFF
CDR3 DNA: TGTGCCAGCAGCGACCCCTCTAGCGGGGGGTCCAATGAGCAGTTCTTC

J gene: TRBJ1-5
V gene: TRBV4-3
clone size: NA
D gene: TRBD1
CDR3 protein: CASSQWTGEDNQPQHF
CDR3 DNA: TGCGCCAGCAGCCAGTGGACAGGGGAAGACAATCAGCCCCAGCATTTT

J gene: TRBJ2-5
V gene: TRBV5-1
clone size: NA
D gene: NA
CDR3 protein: CATASDLTAETQYF
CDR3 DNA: TGCGCCACCGCCTCGGATTTAACAGCAGAGACCCAGTACTTC

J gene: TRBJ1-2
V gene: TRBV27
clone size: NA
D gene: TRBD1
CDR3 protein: CASSPSGTGFGYTF
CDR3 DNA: TGTGCCAGCAGTCCGTCCGGGACAGGGTTTGGCTACACCTTC

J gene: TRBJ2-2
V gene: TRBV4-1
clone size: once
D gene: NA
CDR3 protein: CASRLRTGAGELFF
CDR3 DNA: TGCGCCAGCAGACTACGTACAGGCGCCGGGGAGCTGTTTTTT

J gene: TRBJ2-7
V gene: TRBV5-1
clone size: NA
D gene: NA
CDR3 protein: CASSPQGWRTAYEQYF
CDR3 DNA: TGCGCCAGCAGCCCCCAGGGGTGGAGGACCGCTTACGAGCAGTACTTC

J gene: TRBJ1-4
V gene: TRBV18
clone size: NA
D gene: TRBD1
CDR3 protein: CASSPYRGINEKLFF
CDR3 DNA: TGTGCCAGCTCACCATACAGGGGGATTAATGAAAAACTGTTTTTT

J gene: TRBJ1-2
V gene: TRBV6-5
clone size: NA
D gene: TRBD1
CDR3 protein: CASSYWGQGVLDTF
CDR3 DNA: TGTGCCAGCAGTTACTGGGGACAGGGGGTTTTGGACACCTTC

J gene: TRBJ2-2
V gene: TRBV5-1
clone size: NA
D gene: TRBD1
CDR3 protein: CASSLWTGENGELFF
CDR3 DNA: TGCGCCAGCAGCTTGTGGACAGGAGAGAACGGGGAGCTGTTTTTT

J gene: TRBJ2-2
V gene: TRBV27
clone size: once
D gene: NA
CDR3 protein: CASTPRGGYTGELFF
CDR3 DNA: TGTGCCAGCACCCCCCGGGGAGGCTATACCGGGGAGCTGTTTTTT

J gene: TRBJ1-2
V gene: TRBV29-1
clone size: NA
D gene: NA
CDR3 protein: CSVAGTSQGYGYTF
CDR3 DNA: TGCAGCGTCGCCGGGACTTCCCAAGGGTATGGCTACACCTTC

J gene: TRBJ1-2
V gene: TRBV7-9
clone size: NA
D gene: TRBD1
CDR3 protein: CASRRTGEPYGYTF
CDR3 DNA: TGTGCCAGCAGACGGACAGGGGAGCCCTATGGCTACACCTTC

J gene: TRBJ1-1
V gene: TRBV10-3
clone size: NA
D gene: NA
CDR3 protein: CAITSPGIRTEAFF
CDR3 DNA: TGTGCCATCACGAGTCCAGGCATTAGAACTGAAGCTTTCTTT

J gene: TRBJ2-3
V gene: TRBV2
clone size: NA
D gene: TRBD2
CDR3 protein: CASSDTSGGATYRPSTDTQYF
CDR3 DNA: TGTGCCAGCAGTGACACTAGCGGGGGGGCAACTTATCGCCCTAGCACAGATACGCAGTATTTT

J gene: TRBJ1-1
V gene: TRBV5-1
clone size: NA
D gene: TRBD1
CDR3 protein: CASSPSTGLTEAFF
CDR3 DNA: TGCGCCAGCAGCCCCTCGACAGGGCTCACTGAAGCTTTCTTT

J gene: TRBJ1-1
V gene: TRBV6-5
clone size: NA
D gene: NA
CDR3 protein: CASSPTRGNTEAFF
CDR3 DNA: TGTGCCAGCAGCCCCACGCGGGGGAACACTGAAGCTTTCTTT

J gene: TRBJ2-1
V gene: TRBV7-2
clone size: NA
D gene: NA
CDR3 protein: CASSFAGGEQFF
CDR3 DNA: TGTGCCAGCAGCTTCGCAGGGGGGGAGCAGTTCTTC

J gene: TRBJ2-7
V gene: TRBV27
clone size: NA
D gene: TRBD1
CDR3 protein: CASSSGQGAPQFNYEQYF
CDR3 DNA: TGTGCCAGCAGTTCGGGACAGGGGGCACCCCAATTCAACTACGAGCAGTACTTC